This T cell receptor (beta chain) was found in a study of kidney transplant recipient with SARS-CoV-2 infection. Remarks on this clonotype: A clone one base away is much larger, so this may be a read error.

The CDR3 extends over 14 amino acids. Per germline, CDR1 SQVTM and CDR2 ANQGSEA. Using its own MiXCR run on the reads, TCRdb lists one record per CDR3 protein. Of 200,000 to 300,000 distinct CDR3 sequences in the sample, more than 25% were seen once. Material: a blood sample, obtained at baseline and on day 111 from a kidney transplant recipient. The sequence derives from a male patient in his 30s who had COVID-19 and was a kidney transplant recipient. The graft donor may account for some of the T cells. V is TRBV29-1 and J is TRBJ2-1, with 12 bases identical to TRBD2. Here the CDR3 reads CSVEPGTSGRRELF. The CDR3 bases are TGCAGCGTTGAACCCGGGACTAGCGGGCGTCGGGAGCTCTTC.